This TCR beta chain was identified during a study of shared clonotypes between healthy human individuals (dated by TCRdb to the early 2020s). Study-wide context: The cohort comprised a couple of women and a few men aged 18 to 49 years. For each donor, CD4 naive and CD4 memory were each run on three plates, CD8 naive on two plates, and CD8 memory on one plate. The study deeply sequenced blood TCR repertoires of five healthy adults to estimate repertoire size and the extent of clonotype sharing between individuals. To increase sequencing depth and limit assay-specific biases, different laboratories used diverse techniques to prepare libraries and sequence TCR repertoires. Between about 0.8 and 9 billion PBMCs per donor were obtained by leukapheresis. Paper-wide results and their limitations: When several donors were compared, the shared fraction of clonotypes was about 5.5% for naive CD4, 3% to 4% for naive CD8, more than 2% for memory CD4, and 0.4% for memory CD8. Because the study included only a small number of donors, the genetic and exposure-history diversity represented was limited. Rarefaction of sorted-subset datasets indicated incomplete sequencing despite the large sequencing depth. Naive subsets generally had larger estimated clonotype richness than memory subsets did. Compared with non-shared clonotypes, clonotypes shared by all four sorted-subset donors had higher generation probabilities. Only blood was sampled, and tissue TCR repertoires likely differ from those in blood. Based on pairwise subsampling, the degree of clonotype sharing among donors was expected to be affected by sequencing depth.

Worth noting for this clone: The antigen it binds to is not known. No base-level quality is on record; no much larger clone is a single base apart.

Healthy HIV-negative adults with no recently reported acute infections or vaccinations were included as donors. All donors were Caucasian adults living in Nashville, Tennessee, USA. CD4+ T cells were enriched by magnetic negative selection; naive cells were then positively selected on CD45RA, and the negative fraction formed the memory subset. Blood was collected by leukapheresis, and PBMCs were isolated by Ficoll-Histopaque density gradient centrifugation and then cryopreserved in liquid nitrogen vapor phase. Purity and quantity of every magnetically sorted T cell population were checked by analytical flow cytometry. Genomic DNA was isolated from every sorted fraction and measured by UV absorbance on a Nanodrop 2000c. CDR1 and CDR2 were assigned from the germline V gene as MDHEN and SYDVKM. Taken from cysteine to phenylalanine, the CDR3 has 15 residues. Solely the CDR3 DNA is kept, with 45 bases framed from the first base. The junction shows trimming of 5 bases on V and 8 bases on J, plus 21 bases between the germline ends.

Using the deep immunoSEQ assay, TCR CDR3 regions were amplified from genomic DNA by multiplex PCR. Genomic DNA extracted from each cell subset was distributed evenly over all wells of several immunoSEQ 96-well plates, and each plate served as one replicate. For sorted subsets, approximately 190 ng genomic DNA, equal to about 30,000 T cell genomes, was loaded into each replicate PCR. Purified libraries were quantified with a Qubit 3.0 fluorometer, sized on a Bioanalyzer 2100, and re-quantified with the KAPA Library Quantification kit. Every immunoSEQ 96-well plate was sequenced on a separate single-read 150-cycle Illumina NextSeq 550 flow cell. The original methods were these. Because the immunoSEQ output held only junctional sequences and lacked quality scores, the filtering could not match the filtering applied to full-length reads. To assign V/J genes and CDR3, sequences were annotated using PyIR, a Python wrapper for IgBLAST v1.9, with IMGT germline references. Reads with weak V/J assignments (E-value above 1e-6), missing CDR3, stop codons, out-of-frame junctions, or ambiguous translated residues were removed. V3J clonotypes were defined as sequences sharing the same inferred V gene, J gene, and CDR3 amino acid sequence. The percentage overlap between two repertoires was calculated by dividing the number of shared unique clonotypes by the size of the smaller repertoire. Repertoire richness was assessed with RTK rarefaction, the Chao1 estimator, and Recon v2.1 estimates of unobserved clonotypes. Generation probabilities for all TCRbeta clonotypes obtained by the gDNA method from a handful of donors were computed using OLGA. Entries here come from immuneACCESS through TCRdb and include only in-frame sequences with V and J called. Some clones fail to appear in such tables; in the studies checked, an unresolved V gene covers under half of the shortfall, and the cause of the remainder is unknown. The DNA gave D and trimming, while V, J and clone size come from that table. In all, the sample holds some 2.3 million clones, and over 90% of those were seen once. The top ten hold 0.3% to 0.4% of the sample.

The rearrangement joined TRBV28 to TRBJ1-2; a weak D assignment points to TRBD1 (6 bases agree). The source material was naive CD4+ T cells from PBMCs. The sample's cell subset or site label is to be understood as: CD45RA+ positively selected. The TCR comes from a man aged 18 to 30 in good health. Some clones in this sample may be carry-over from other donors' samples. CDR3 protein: CASSRPGQGLVGYTF. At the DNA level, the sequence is TGTGCCAGCAGTCGACCAGGGCAGGGGCTGGTCGGCTACACCTTC.